The 26 T cell receptor beta chains given below trace back to one sample, sequenced in a study of T cells in localized non-small cell lung cancer. The method was immunoSEQ multiplex PCR; TCRdb's version includes in-frame clones alone and lacks a portion of them. Here the sample spans about 2,600 clones, roughly a third being singletons. Specimen: lung tumor tissue, collected before any cancer treatment. The receptors stem from a man between 35 and 75 years old with stage I lung adenocarcinoma.

The table lists this clone with a few counts. The rearrangement joins TRBV7-6 to TRBJ2-1; 7 positions match TRBD2. This CDR3 contains 16 residues. Germline CDR1 is SGHVS and CDR2 is FNYEAQ. The J segment lost 7 bases and the V segment lost 1 base, leaving 10 bases of the junction unmatched. Here the CDR3 DNA reads TGTGCCAGCAGCTTAGACCGAGGGACTATCAGGAATGAGCAGTTCTTC. Its protein product is CASSLDRGTIRNEQFF. Drawing the rest from reference TRBV7-6 and TRBJ2-1, the complete variable domain is GAGVSQSPRYKVTKRGQDVALRCDPISGHVSLYWYRQALGQGPEFLTYFNYEAQQDKSGLPNDRFSAERPEGSISTLTIQRTEQRDSAMYRCASSLDRGTIRNEQFFGPGTRLTVL.

The V call is TRBV11-3, the J call TRBJ2-3, with 8 bases matching TRBD1. Germline loops: CDR1 SGHNT, CDR2 YENEEA. V dropped 5 bases and J dropped 3; count of bases not matched to a gene: 4. The CDR3 loop spans 14 amino acids. The CDR3 DNA follows: TGTGCCAGCAGCCGCGACAGGGGTACAGATACGCAGTATTTT. Translated, it gives CASSRDRGTDTQYF.

The table lists this clone with a few counts. CDR3 nucleotides: TGTGCCAGTAGTTCCCCGGGACAGGGCTCTGGAAACACCATATATTTT. Translating it yields CASSSPGQGSGNTIYF. The chain joins TRBV19 to TRBJ1-3; TRBD1 matches at 9 bases. After removal of 5 bases from V and 0 bases from J, the junction contained 5 bases not matched to a gene. CDR3 length: 16 residues. Germline V CDR1 and CDR2: LNHDA, SQIVND (reference sequence).

Judged by abundance, this clone is medium-sized (0.01 to 0.1%). This chain links TRBV6-8 with TRBJ2-1, with 7 bases identical to TRBD2. The CDR3 consists of 15 residues. Per the germline V gene, CDR1 is MNHGY and CDR2 is SAAAGT. The V gene end was trimmed by 7 bases and the J gene end by 4 bases; junction bases not matched to a gene: 10. DNA of the CDR3: TGTGCCAGCACCGACGGAAGCGGGAAGTACAATGAGCAGTTCTTC. Encoded protein: CASTDGSGKYNEQFF.

By share, this clone counts as medium-sized. V is TRBV6-1 and J is TRBJ1-4, with 10 positions matching TRBD1. With 1 base clipped from V and 7 bases from J, the junction kept 0 bases outside the gene matches. Per germline, CDR1 MNHNS and CDR2 SASEGT. The CDR3 is 14 amino acids. The CDR3 DNA is TGTGCCAGCAGTGAAGGACAGGGGGCTGAAAAACTGTTTTTT. Residues: CASSEGQGAEKLFF.

In its sample, this clone was seen a few times. The V call is TRBV11-3, the J call TRBJ1-1; D unclear. CDR1 is SGHNT and CDR2 is YENEEA in the germline V gene. Trimming left V 3 bases short and J 1 base short, with 12 bases between. The CDR3 is 15 residues long. CDR3 residues: CASSLFGGPNTEAFF. As DNA, the CDR3 is TGTGCCAGCAGCTTGTTTGGAGGCCCGAACACTGAAGCTTTCTTT.

This clone was picked up one time. V usage is TRBV19 and J usage is TRBJ2-5; D tentatively fits TRBD1 or TRBD2 (5 bases each). Looked up from germline, CDR1 is LNHDA and CDR2 is SQIVND (reference sequence). V was cut by 6 bases and J by 2 bases, with 13 bases left in between. The CDR3 totals 14 residues. CDR3 sequence: CASSLGRSQETQYF. The DNA for the CDR3 is TGTGCCAGTAGCTTGGGACGGTCTCAAGAGACCCAGTACTTC.

The chain is built from TRBV5-1 and TRBJ2-1; tentatively, D is TRBD1 (6 bases). V lost 7 bases to trimming and J lost 6 bases, with 17 bases between them. The CDR3 runs 14 residues. Germline CDR1 is SGHRS and CDR2 is YFSETQ. CDR3: CASDPTGTPNEQFF. CDR3 DNA sequence: TGCGCCAGCGATCCAACCGGGACACCCAATGAGCAGTTCTTC.

This chain connects TRBV11-3 to TRBJ1-3; weak D call: TRBD1 (5 bases). There are 15 residues in the CDR3. Germline CDR1 is SGHNT and CDR2 is YENEEA. The V gene lost 5 bases and the J gene lost 0 bases, with 11 bases spanning the gap. In DNA, the CDR3 is TGTGCCAGCAGCAATCAGGGTTCCTCTGGAAACACCATATATTTT. It yields the protein CASSNQGSSGNTIYF.

This clone came up a few times. The rearrangement links TRBV30 to TRBJ1-1; D is unclear. Germline V gene sequence: CDR1 GTSNPN, CDR2 SVGIG (reference sequence). The CDR3 contains 14 residues. Trimming took off 4 bases at V and 5 bases at J, with 17 bases between the two ends. This chain's CDR3 is CAWTSTQKITEAFF. DNA for the CDR3: TGTGCCTGGACCTCTACACAGAAGATTACTGAAGCTTTCTTT.

V and J are TRBV12-5 and TRBJ2-3; perhaps D is TRBD1 or TRBD2 (5 bases each). The CDR3 spans 14 residues. Trimming left V 6 bases short and J 4 bases short, with 14 bases between. Germline V gene lookup returns CDR1 LGHNT and CDR2 FRNRAP. The DNA of the CDR3 is TGTGCTAGTGGGCCCGGGACGGTGGCAGATACGCAGTATTTT. Translation gives CASGPGTVADTQYF. The full variable domain, rest sourced from reference TRBV12-5 and TRBJ2-3, is DARVTQTPRHKVTEMGQEVTMRCQPILGHNTVFWYRQTMMQGLELLAYFRNRAPLDDSGMPKDRFSAEMPDATLATLKIQPSEPRDSAVYFCASGPGTVADTQYFGPGTRLTVL.

This chain uses TRBV5-1 with TRBJ2-2; TRBD1 agrees at 7 bases. The CDR3 sequence is 15 residues long. Germline V gives CDR1 SGHRS, CDR2 YFSETQ. The V gene end was trimmed by 4 bases and the J gene end by 2 bases; junction bases not matched to a gene: 5. The CDR3 reads CASSQGQHNTGELFF. In DNA form, the CDR3 reads TGCGCCAGCAGCCAGGGACAGCATAACACCGGGGAGCTGTTTTTT.

Worth noting for this clone: This specimen includes other DNA sequences encoding the same CDR3. The chain combines TRBV19 with TRBJ1-1, with D maybe TRBD1 (5 bases). CDR3 length: 14 residues. CDR1 and CDR2 from the germline V gene are LNHDA and SQIVND (reference sequence). V lost 3 bases and J lost 1, with 9 bases in between. The CDR3 here is CASSIGRGNTEAFF. The CDR3 nucleotides are TGTGCCAGTAGTATCGGGAGGGGGAACACTGAAGCTTTCTTT.

This clone was observed a handful of times. The chain couples TRBV6-1 to TRBJ2-5; D gene uncertain. CDR3 length: 13 residues. Germline-derived CDR1 and CDR2 are MNHNS and SASEGT. The V end was cut by 0 bases, the J end by 9 bases, with 11 bases between. This chain's CDR3 is CASSEAWGASQYF. DNA for the CDR3: TGTGCCAGCAGTGAAGCGTGGGGTGCGTCCCAGTACTTC.

This clone was counted only a few times. V is TRBV6-7 and J is TRBJ2-7; D uncertain. TRBV6-7 qualifies as an ORF whose function is uncertain. V gave up 5 bases and J gave up 0 bases, with 14 bases separating them. The CDR3 extends over 15 amino acids. The CDR3 protein is CASSEVLVGSYEQYF. The CDR3 DNA reads as TGTGCCAGCAGTGAAGTCTTGGTCGGCTCCTACGAGCAGTACTTC.

The chain carries TRBV9 and TRBJ2-2; TRBD1 aligns across 7 bases. The trim removed 4 bases at V and 5 bases at J, leaving 8 bases unmatched. The CDR3 sequence is 15 residues long. Looked up from germline, CDR1 is SGDLS and CDR2 is YYNGEE. CDR3 loop: CASSLRDSSTGELFF. In DNA form, the CDR3 reads TGTGCCAGCAGCCTCAGGGACAGCAGTACCGGGGAGCTGTTTTTT.

V gene TRBV6-8 combines with J gene TRBJ1-5, with D unclear. Trimming shortened V by 6 bases and J by 5 bases, and 11 bases separated the two germline ends. The CDR3 runs to 13 residues. The V gene's germline CDR1 is MNHGY and CDR2 SAAAGT. Written as DNA, the CDR3 is TGTGCCAGCAGCGACCCGCCGGATCAGCCCCAGCATTTT. Protein product: CASSDPPDQPQHF.

This chain connects TRBV18 to TRBJ2-7; perhaps TRBD1 as D (6 bases). This CDR3 is built from 13 residues. V was cut by 4 bases and J by 7 bases, with 14 bases left in between. The germline CDR1 and CDR2 sequences are KGHSH and LQKENI. The chain's CDR3 is CASSLLSGEEQYF. In DNA, the CDR3 is TGTGCCAGCTCACTCCTCTCAGGGGAAGAGCAGTACTTC.

This clone was observed a handful of times. The chain joins TRBV9 to TRBJ2-1; a weak D match, TRBD2 (5 bases). Looked up from germline, CDR1 is SGDLS and CDR2 is YYNGEE. The CDR3 length is 14 residues. V lost 5 bases to trimming and J lost 5 bases, with 14 bases between them. The DNA of the CDR3 is TGTGCCAGCAGTGAAAGGGTCGGGAACAATGAGCAGTTCTTC. Residues: CASSERVGNNEQFF. Based on the CDR3 plus reference TRBV9 and TRBJ2-1, the full variable domain is DSGVTQTPKHLITATGQRVTLRCSPRSGDLSVYWYQQSLDQGLQFLIQYYNGEERAKGNILERFSAQQFPDLHSELNLSSLELGDSALYFCASSERVGNNEQFFGPGTRLTVL.

The rearrangement links TRBV23-1 to TRBJ2-7; 10 positions agree with TRBD1. TRBV23-1 is labeled an ORF, and its function is uncertain. With V trimmed by 2 bases and J by 2 bases, 12 bases remained unmatched. The CDR3 length is 18 residues. The CDR3 nucleotides are TGCGCCAGCAGTCAAGAGAGAAGGGGACAGGGGATTCCCTACGAGCAGTACTTC. Its protein product is CASSQERRGQGIPYEQYF.

The rearrangement joins TRBV29-1 to TRBJ2-1; 7 bases are shared with TRBD2. Germline CDR1 reads SQVTM; CDR2 reads ANQGSEA. The CDR3 covers 14 residues. The J segment lost 2 bases and the V segment lost 4 bases, leaving 5 bases of the junction unmatched. The CDR3 sequence is CSVGASGPYNEQFF. The CDR3 nucleotides are TGCAGCGTTGGAGCTAGCGGACCCTACAATGAGCAGTTCTTC.

Here the CDR3 reads CASSQDFREEQYF. As DNA, the CDR3 is TGTGCCAGCAGCCAAGATTTCCGAGAAGAGCAGTACTTC. The gene calls are TRBV14 and TRBJ2-7; no clear D gene. CDR1 and CDR2 (germline): SGHDN, FVKESK. This CDR3 region has 13 residues. With 0 bases removed from V and 7 bases from J, the gap between germline ends came to 10 bases.

This chain uses TRBV14 with TRBJ2-5; no reliable D call. The V end was cut by 7 bases, the J end by 4 bases, with 25 bases between. The germline gives CDR1 SGHDN, CDR2 FVKESK. The length of the CDR3 is 17 residues. The CDR3 region is CASTVTGRHRFLETQYF. CDR3 sequence (DNA): TGTGCCAGCACGGTTACCGGCAGGCACCGATTTTTAGAGACCCAGTACTTC.

This chain links TRBV9 with TRBJ1-3, with 7 positions matching TRBD1. Germline V lookup: CDR1 SGDLS, CDR2 YYNGEE. V was pared by 5 bases and J by 4 bases, with 6 bases of the junction left unmatched. The CDR3 is 14 amino acids. CDR3 coding DNA: TGTGCCAGCAGTGACAGGGTCGTAGGAAACACCATATATTTT. Encoded protein: CASSDRVVGNTIYF.

This clone was detected only a few times. The V call is TRBV9, the J call TRBJ2-7, with TRBD2 identical over 8 bases. The ends lost 3 bases at V and 6 bases at J; junction bases unmatched: 11. The CDR3 totals 15 residues. Germline V CDR1 and CDR2: SGDLS, YYNGEE. The CDR3 DNA reads TGTGCCAGCAGCGCGGGGGGGATCAAGGGCGGCGAGCAGTACTTC. Translating gives CASSAGGIKGGEQYF.

This clone was counted only a few times. This chain joins TRBV7-7 and TRBJ1-2, with D tentatively TRBD1 (6 bases). The germline V and J ends were trimmed by 5 bases and 6 bases, with 22 bases remaining between them. Germline CDR1 reads SSHAT; CDR2 reads FNYEAQ (reference sequence). The CDR3 extends over 16 amino acids. The CDR3 here is CASSPSRGGDSNGYTF. Written as DNA, the CDR3 is TGTGCCAGCAGCCCCTCCCGGGGGGGCGATAGCAATGGCTACACCTTC.